This T cell receptor (beta chain) stems from a study of shared clonotypes between healthy human individuals. The study, taken as a whole, reports: The authors expected sequencing depth to affect clonotype sharing among donors. Incomplete sequencing of sorted subsets was indicated by rarefaction despite large depth. Non-shared clonotypes were found to have lower generation probabilities than the clonotypes that were shared by all four of the sorted-subset donors.

The data were produced by immunoSEQ multiplex PCR, yet TCRdb's version contains in-frame clones alone and is incomplete. The data contain approximately 1.5 million clones, about 98.5% of them singletons. With regard to this clone: The antigen is unknown.

Memory CD4+ cells were the fraction left after CD45RA+ naive selection. The CDR3 spans 14 residues. V was clipped by 0 bases and J by 6 bases, with 8 bases between them. Germline assignment: CDR1 KGHSH and CDR2 LQKENI. The V gene is TRBV18, the J gene TRBJ2-2; D gene ambiguous. The origin of this receptor is a man aged 25 to 40 in good health. Material: naive CD4+ T cells sorted from blood. The subset denotes: CD45RA+ positively selected. The CDR3 reads CASSPPGSSGELFF. The CDR3 nucleotides read TGTGCCAGCTCACCACCTGGTTCGTCCGGGGAGCTGTTTTTT.